This T cell receptor beta chain stems from a study of blood T cells in healthy people across ages. A sample-barcoded 5' primer and a J-beta primer mix were used in a second PCR of about 6 to 11 cycles. TCRdb processed the 5' RACE reads anew with MiXCR; each CDR3 protein has one entry. The data contain about 1.5 million distinct CDR3 sequences, 42% of them singletons. CDR3 length: 15 amino acids. Trimming shortened V by 7 bases and J by 2 bases, and 15 bases separated the two germline ends. Sequenced sample: blood. This TCR derives from a woman younger than 35 in good health. This rearrangement joins TRBV12-3 or TRBV12-4 to TRBJ2-1, with D possibly TRBD2 on 5 matching bases. The CDR3 DNA reads TGTGCCAGCAAACCCCCAGGAGGCCCCTACAATGAGCAGTTCTTC. As protein: CASKPPGGPYNEQFF.